This T cell receptor beta chain was sequenced during a study of T cell responses to AZD1222 COVID-19 vaccine. Broader study findings: Seropositive status at baseline applied to only a handful of AZD1222 recipients.

For this clone: The antigen is unknown.

Germline CDR1 is MNHNS and CDR2 is SASEGT. This CDR3 is built from 20 residues. After removal of 2 bases from V and 1 base from J, the junction contained 19 bases not matched to a gene. Assay used: immunoSEQ multiplex PCR; TCRdb lists only in-frame clones, some missing. The table shows tens of thousands of clones, with around four fifths occurring only once. The source is an adult who received the AZD1222 COVID-19 vaccine. The specimen was peripheral blood, collected 28 days after the second AZD1222 dose. The chain recombines TRBV6-1 with TRBJ1-1, with TRBD1 identical over 7 bases. For the CDR3, the DNA is TGTGCCAGCAGTGAATCTACCTTAAGGGGGCGCGGGCGGAGGAACACTGAAGCTTTCTTT. Translated: CASSESTLRGRGRRNTEAFF.